This T cell receptor (beta chain) was captured by sequencing in a study of blood T cell repertoires in COVID-19. This CDR3 comprises 15 residues. Germline CDR1 reads SNHLY; CDR2 reads FYNNEI. V was pared by 7 bases and J by 4 bases, with 5 bases of the junction left unmatched. In the original processing: Reference gene primer amplification gave nucleated cell count estimates. Here immunoSEQ multiplex PCR was the method, and the copy in TCRdb shows in-frame clones only, minus some. V and J calls and clone size are given by that table; D and trimming were obtained from the DNA. The data hold roughly 200,000 clones, with about 76% observed a single time.

The receptor was derived from a woman aged 50 to 65 with active or convalescent COVID-19. The chain carries TRBV2 and TRBJ2-3, with 13 bases lining up with TRBD2. Material: peripheral blood. CDR3 nucleotides: TGTGCCAGCAAGGAACTAGCGGGAGGGGCAGATACGCAGTATTTT. This translates into CASKELAGGADTQYF.